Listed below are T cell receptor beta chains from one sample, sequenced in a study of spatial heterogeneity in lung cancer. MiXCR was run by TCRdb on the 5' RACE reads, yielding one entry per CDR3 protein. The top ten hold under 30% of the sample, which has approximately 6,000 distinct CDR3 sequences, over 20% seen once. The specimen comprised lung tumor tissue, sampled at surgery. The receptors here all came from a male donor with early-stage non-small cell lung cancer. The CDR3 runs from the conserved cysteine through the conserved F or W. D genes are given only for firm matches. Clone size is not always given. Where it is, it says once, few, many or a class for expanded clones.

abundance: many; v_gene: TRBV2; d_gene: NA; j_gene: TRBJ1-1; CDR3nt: TGTGCCAGCAGTGAAAACAGGGCTGAGGCTTTCTTT; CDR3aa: CASSENRAEAFF
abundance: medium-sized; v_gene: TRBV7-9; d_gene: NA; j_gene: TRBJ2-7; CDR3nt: TGTGCCAGCAGCTTAGGGCTGGGGGCCTCCTACGAGCAGTACTTC; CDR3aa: CASSLGLGASYEQYF
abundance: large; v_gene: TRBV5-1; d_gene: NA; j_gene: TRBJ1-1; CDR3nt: TGCGCCAGCAGCTTCCAGGGGACTGAAGCTTTCTTT; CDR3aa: CASSFQGTEAFF
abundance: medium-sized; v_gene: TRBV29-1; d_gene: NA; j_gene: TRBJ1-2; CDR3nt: TGCAGCGTTGGCGGGGGCGTGGATGGCTACACCTTC; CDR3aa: CSVGGGVDGYTF
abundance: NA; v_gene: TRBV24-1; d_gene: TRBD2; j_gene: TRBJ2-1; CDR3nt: TGTGCCACCAGTGCTAGCGGGAGGTCCTACAATGAGCAGTTCTTC; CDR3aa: CATSASGRSYNEQFF
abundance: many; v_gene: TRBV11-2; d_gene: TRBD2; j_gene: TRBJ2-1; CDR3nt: TGTGCCAGCAGCCTAAGACTAGCGGGACTCTCCTACAATGAGCAGTTCTTC; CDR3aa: CASSLRLAGLSYNEQFF
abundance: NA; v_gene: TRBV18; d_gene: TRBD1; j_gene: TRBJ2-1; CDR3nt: TGTGCCAGCTCACCACCGCAGGGGGCAGTCGATGAGCAGTTCTTC; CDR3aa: CASSPPQGAVDEQFF
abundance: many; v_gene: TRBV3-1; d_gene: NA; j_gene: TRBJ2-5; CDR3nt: TGTGCCAGCAGCCCTATCTCAGAGGCCCAGTACTTC; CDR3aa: CASSPISEAQYF
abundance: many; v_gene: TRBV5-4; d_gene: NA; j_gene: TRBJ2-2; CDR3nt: TGTGCCAGCAGCTACCTGGGAGGGGGCTTGGTGGAGCTGTTTTTT; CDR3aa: CASSYLGGGLVELFF
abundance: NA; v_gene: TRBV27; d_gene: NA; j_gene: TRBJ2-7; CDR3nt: TGTGCCAGCACCCTCCGAGACGGCCCGTCCTACGAGCAGTACTTC; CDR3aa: CASTLRDGPSYEQYF
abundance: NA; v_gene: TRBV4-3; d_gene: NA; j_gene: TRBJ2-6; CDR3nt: TGCGCCAGCAGCCAAGATATCGGCAGGACAGCTGGGGCCAACGTCCTGACTTTC; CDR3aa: CASSQDIGRTAGANVLTF
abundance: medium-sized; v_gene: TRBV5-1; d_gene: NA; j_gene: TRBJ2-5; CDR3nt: TGCGCCAGCAGCTGGGGGACCGTCCAAGAGACCCAGTACTTC; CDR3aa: CASSWGTVQETQYF
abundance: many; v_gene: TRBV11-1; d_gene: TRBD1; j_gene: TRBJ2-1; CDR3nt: TGTGCCAGCAGCCTAGGGGGCGGCAATGAGCAGTTCTTC; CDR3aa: CASSLGGGNEQFF
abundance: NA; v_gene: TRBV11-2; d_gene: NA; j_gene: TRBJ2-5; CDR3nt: TGTGCCAGCAGCGGGACGGCAGCTCGGGAGACCCAGTACTTC; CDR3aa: CASSGTAARETQYF
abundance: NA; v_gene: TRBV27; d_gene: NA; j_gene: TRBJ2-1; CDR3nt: TGTGCCAGCAGGGGGGGATTGGGACAGAGCTCCTACAATGAGCAGTTCTTC; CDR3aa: CASRGGLGQSSYNEQFF
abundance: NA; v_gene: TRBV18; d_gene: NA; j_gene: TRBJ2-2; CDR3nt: TGTGCCAGCTCACGGCAGGCCACCGGGGAGCTGTTTTTT; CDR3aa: CASSRQATGELFF
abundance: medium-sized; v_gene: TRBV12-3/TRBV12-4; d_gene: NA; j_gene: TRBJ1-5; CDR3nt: TGTGCCAGCAGTCTCTCGGCCGGGCAGCCCCAGCATTTT; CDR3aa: CASSLSAGQPQHF
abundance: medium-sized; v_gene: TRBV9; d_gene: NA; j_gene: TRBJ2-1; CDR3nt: TGTGCCAGCAGCATCCGGGACAATGAGCAGTTCTTC; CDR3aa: CASSIRDNEQFF
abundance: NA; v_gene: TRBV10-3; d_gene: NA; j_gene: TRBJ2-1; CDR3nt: TGTGCCATCACCGCCGGCAATGAGCAGTTCTTC; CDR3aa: CAITAGNEQFF
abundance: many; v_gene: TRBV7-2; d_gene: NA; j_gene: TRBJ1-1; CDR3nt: TGTGCCAGCAGCTTAGCCGGCACAAGGGACACTGAAGCTTTCTTT; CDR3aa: CASSLAGTRDTEAFF
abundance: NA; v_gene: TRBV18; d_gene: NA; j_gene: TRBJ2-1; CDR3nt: TGTGCCAGCTCACCTCGCGGTCCTGGCGTGGGGGAAGACAATGAGCAGTTCTTC; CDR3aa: CASSPRGPGVGEDNEQFF
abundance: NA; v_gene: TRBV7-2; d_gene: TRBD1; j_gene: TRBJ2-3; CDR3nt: TGTGCCAGCAGCCCGCGGACAGGGGGCACAGATACGCAGTATTTT; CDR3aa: CASSPRTGGTDTQYF